The sequence of this T cell receptor (beta chain) was determined in a study of cytomegalovirus exposure and HLA in healthy donors (dated by TCRdb to 2015 to 2018). At the level of the whole study: An earlier analysis of 550 to 700 of the donors reported 250 to 300 Gb of sequence data and roughly 110 million unique TCR beta sequences from 190 million or so T cells. Using immunosequencing, the study profiled T cell repertoires from 640 or so subjects and related those repertoires to cytomegalovirus serostatus. Of the 300 to 450 genotyped donors, roughly 80% fell in the genetic ancestry cluster associated with self-reported Caucasian donors. In a later analysis, previously published TCR beta repertoires from fewer than 750 donors were re-analyzed and high-resolution HLA genotyping was added so that TCR occurrence patterns could be studied. Typing coverage differed by locus: A, B, C, DRB1 and DQB1 were typed in about 620-640 donors, DQA1 in 500 to 550, DPA1 in roughly 590, and DPB1 in roughly 470. Donor age, sex, ethnicity and CMV serostatus were compiled alongside the repertoire data. Besides the first cohort of around 700 subjects, a separate validation cohort made up of roughly 120 different subjects was used. A later genetic analysis took genome-wide SNP genotypes for about 55% of the roughly 670 donors and used that subset as a discovery cohort. In the later analysis, no new phenotypic data were used to find candidate immune exposures; instead, reliance was placed on TCR beta sequences and their occurrence across donors. Because of strong linkage in the cohort, 5 or 6 DR-DQ haplotypes were treated as single units for association and clustering. An early release covering over 500 HLA-typed donors comprised roughly 300 gigabases of sequencing data and approximately 85 million unique TCR sequences. To predict cytomegalovirus infection status, the study brought together high-throughput TCR immunosequencing, statistical association of individual TCRs with disease status, and machine learning. HLA typing included class I and class II loci at four-digit resolution. Across about 370 genotyped donors of the cohort, an average of roughly 250,000 unique TCR beta nucleotide sequences per donor were sequenced, and roughly 20% of those sequences were non-productive. The aim of the study was to test whether cataloging public T cell receptors could identify signatures of past pathogen exposure. An earlier analysis of approximately 500 of the donors applied high-throughput TCR beta sequencing to assess whether each TCR beta V gene segment acted as functional or pseudogenic. All discovery cohort repertoires had been generated using a single sequencing platform. What the study reported, not specific to this receptor: V-gene and J-gene trimming of TCR beta chains was associated with a missense DCLRE1C variant in a later genetic analysis, and the association was replicated in an independent cohort. Because counts were too low, 15 or so rarely observed V segments, including chromosome 9 orphons, were excluded from the earlier analysis of 587 of the donors. Across donors, most TCR sequences were observed very rarely, whereas some public TCRs were present in many individuals. According to a later analysis, TCR association rates differed among HLA loci, with DRB1 alleles showing the most associated TCRs and HLA-C alleles showing the fewest. Strong co-occurrence of HLA alleles, especially DR and DQ, made assigning TCR associations to individual alleles difficult. For the cohort, immune exposure information was limited to CMV serostatus. The 87-base-pair reads could not distinguish some IMGT-functional V segments, including TRBV6-2 and TRBV6-3, so those segments were excluded. In a later genetic analysis, fewer N-insertions in productive TCRs were reported among donors in an Asian-associated ancestry cluster than the roughly 700-donor mean. The study gave a list of roughly 150 TCR beta chains associated with cytomegalovirus. A group of highly shared sequence variants was considered likely to be a technical artifact of the sequencing pipeline. A further reported finding was that TCR beta sequences accurately predicted the HLA-A and HLA-B alleles for most subjects in the first cohort. Presence/absence analyses assumed roughly uniform sequencing depth across donors, an assumption that may not hold. In an earlier analysis of some 500 of the donors, most TCR beta V segments appeared in productive rearrangements about 87% or about 30% of the time, broadly matching IMGT annotations. According to a later analysis, parvovirus B19, influenza, CMV and Epstein-Barr virus appeared linked to several top co-occurrence clusters. In a later analysis, most CMV-associated TCR beta chains were found to appear HLA-restricted, with HLA associations seemingly driven largely by CMV exposure. Because HLA typing was unavailable for some donors at each locus, only the typed subset was used in association tests. In this cohort, only TCR beta chains were sequenced, and detectable features were limited by the absence of alpha or paired-chain data. A few of the identified cytomegalovirus-associated TCR beta chains were confirmed in vitro to be specific for cytomegalovirus antigens. In a later analysis, HLA-associated TCR beta chains were found to be more clonally expanded and to have lower generation probabilities than equally common non-associated chains. In a later analysis, around 17,000 TCR beta sequences were associated with specific HLA alleles at a false discovery rate of 0.05. The classifier was reported to diagnose cytomegalovirus status with high specificity and sensitivity in both the original and validation cohorts. According to the authors, the approach could potentially be generalized to other disease states and immunological phenotypes. Correlated functional status among segregating V segments might be attributable to linkage disequilibrium, but an unknown experimental factor could not be ruled out.

V ends up 8 bases short and J 0 bases short, with an unmatched junction base count of 1. The cysteine opens and the phenylalanine closes a CDR3 of 12 amino acids. Left in the record is the CDR3 DNA by itself, 36 bases read in frame from the first base. For CDR1 and CDR2, the germline V gene lists WSHSY and SAAADI. The cohort consisted of 670 or so healthy bone marrow donors. Cohort members were all nominally healthy when sampled, although unrecorded immune exposures were likely present. The donor was CMV seropositive and was included in the group of 250 to 350 seropositive cohort members. A peripheral blood sample was collected from each donor, and TCR beta sequencing was performed on peripheral blood mononuclear cells. The Qiagen DNeasy Blood Extraction Kit was used to extract genomic DNA from the blood cell samples. About this clone itself: Its target antigen remains unknown. Base qualities are not at hand, and no much larger clone is one base apart.

Libraries were constructed by the immunoSEQ multiplex PCR assay. For the multiplex PCR, a mixture combining 60 forward primers for TCR Vbeta segments and 13 reverse primers for TCR Jbeta segments was used. A multiplex PCR assay on genomic DNA amplified the CDR3 region of rearranged TCR beta genes. The Illumina HiSeq System was used to sequence the amplified TCR beta libraries as 87-base-pair reads. The original methods were these. In a later analysis, 77 million or so unique TCR beta chains were counted across the approximately 640 repertoires, and roughly 11 million of these chains were shared by at least two donors. To remove PCR and sequencing errors, raw reads were error-corrected and collapsed into unique sequences using a nearest-neighbor algorithm that merged closely related sequences. Alignment of CDR3 sequences to IMGT reference sequences was used to assign V, D and J gene segments. For a sequence to be retained, a match of at least six nucleotides was required to both a V gene segment and a J gene segment. A rearrangement was called productive if the CDR3 had no stop codons and remained in frame with V and J, and every other rearrangement was called non-productive. Following IMGT convention, CDR3 was defined as the stretch from the second conserved V-encoded cysteine up to the conserved J-encoded phenylalanine. Sequences without an unambiguous match to a single V gene segment were excluded from the earlier analysis of a few hundred of the donors. In an earlier analysis of 587 of the donors, a V segment was called functional when productive rearrangements were above 56.7%, and segregating when the standard deviation between donors exceeded 5%. A statistical classification framework was developed to diagnose cytomegalovirus status using the catalog of TCR beta chain sequences. In a later analysis, V and J genes were assigned by comparing TCR nucleotide sequences against IMGT/GENE-DB human TR gene sequences. The TCRdist pipeline was used in a later analysis to assign CDR3 sequences and most-parsimonious VDJ recombination scenarios. A later analysis defined each TCR beta chain by its CDR3 amino acid sequence plus V-gene family, and excluded reads lacking a unique V-gene family. To address suspected cross-contamination and a sequencing artifact, a later analysis removed a few hundred highly shared, low-generation-probability nucleotide sequences. In a later analysis, a clonal expansion index for each public chain was calculated from normalized within-repertoire ranks of inferred template counts. In a later analysis, generation probabilities were computed with a VDJ recombination model fitted to out-of-frame rearrangements, and the resulting probabilities were checked against IGoR. Hypergeometric tests were used in a later analysis to score TCR-TCR, TCR-HLA and TCR-CMV co-occurrence, with a repertoire-size bias correction applied to the TCR pairs. In a later analysis, false discovery rates were estimated by permuting HLA or CMV assignments 20 times. In a later analysis, co-occurring TCRs were grouped using DBSCAN, with TCRdist sequence similarity added in when clustering inside HLA-allele-positive subsets. Repertoires with fewer than 30,000 or more than 120,000 public chains were left out of co-occurrence clustering, as were about five repertoires with anomalous nucleotide sharing. TCRdb retrieved this table from immuneACCESS and kept in-frame rearrangements only. Not all clones are present; in checked studies, unresolved V genes account for under half, and no reason is known for the remainder. V, J and clone size are those of that table, while D and trimming were read from the DNA. This sample has about 180,000 clones in its table, and around three quarters of those were observed once. Of the sample, 2% to 3% is held by the ten largest clones.

The sample consisted of PBMCs. The clonotype was recovered from a young woman in good health and CMV-seropositive. The rearranged chain carries TRBV10-2 and TRBJ2-7, with 7 junctional bases fitting TRBD2. The CDR3 protein is CASRGDSYEQYF. The base sequence is TGCGCCAGCCGGGGGGACTCCTACGAGCAGTACTTC.